This TCR beta chain was captured in a study of identical twins. Notes on the study in general: Researchers reported excess low generation probability among twin-shared out-of-frame alpha sequences.

Unique molecular identifiers were in the cDNA, with template-switch universal primer binding. TCRdb re-analysed the 5' RACE reads in MiXCR, keeping a single row per CDR3 protein. The top ten clones hold over 4% of a sample with around 690,000 distinct CDR3 sequences, roughly 20% of them seen once. Only a few counts were recorded for this clonotype. Its target is unknown. These data are also associated with another study on T cells expressing NK-cell markers. Per that study: In several donors, dominant CD3+CD56+NKG2C+ clones formed roughly 1.0-7.5% of CD8+ cells. A few donors showed these clonotypes also leading the CD3+CD56-NKG2C+ fraction.

Sequenced material: PBMCs. The receptor was isolated from a woman aged 18-30 years in good health.

The CDR3 DNA reads TGTGCCAGCAGTTATCGTGGGGGGGCAGGGGATACGCAGTATTTT. Translated, it gives CASSYRGGAGDTQYF. This chain joins TRBV6-5 and TRBJ2-3; D perhaps matches TRBD2 (7 bases). V lost 3 bases and J 6 bases, leaving 16 bases between the germline ends. CDR1 and CDR2 (germline): MNHEY, SVGAGI. The CDR3 contains 15 residues.